Each of the 19 T cell receptor beta chains below was sequenced from the same sample in a study of shared clonotypes between healthy human individuals. Produced via immunoSEQ multiplex PCR; TCRdb's table is partial and in-frame only. The sample has about 1 million clones; around 75% are singletons. Sequenced material: memory CD4+ T cells sorted from blood. As to subset: CD45RA-negative fraction. Every receptor here comes from a young man in good health.

V and J are TRBV5-1 and TRBJ1-2; D is ambiguous. With 4 bases removed from V and 3 bases from J, the gap between germline ends came to 10 bases. The CDR3 is made up of 13 amino acids. Germline lookup yields CDR1 SGHRS and CDR2 YFSETQ. Written as DNA, the CDR3 is TGCGCCAGCAGCCCGGACGTATACTATGGCTACACCTTC. It yields the protein CASSPDVYYGYTF.

This clone was seen once. This rearrangement joins TRBV7-2 to TRBJ1-5, with 8 bases matching TRBD1. This CDR3 is 18 amino acids long. Germline V gene sequence: CDR1 SGHTA, CDR2 FQGNSA. With 1 base clipped from V and 0 bases from J, the junction kept 8 bases outside the gene matches. CDR3 DNA: TGTGCCAGCAGCTTAGGACAGGGGAGAAGCTATAGCAATCAGCCCCAGCATTTT. It encodes CASSLGQGRSYSNQPQHF.

This chain joins TRBV11-2 and TRBJ1-6, with D possibly matching TRBD1 (6 bases). CDR1 and CDR2 (germline): SGHAT, FQNNGV. The CDR3 runs to 16 residues. The V end lost 5 bases, the J end lost 0 bases, and 11 bases lay between the germline ends. The CDR3 region has the DNA TGTGCCAGCAGCCCGGGGGGCAGCTCCTATAATTCACCCCTCCACTTT. Translation: CASSPGGSSYNSPLHF.

This chain links TRBV30 with TRBJ1-5, with 9 bases matching TRBD1. V dropped 3 bases and J dropped 3; count of bases not matched to a gene: 3. The CDR3 loop spans 14 amino acids. The germline CDR1 and CDR2 sequences are GTSNPN and SVGIG (reference sequence). CDR3 region: CAWRDRGLNQPQHF. The CDR3 DNA is TGTGCCTGGAGGGACAGGGGTCTCAATCAGCCCCAGCATTTT.

The chain recombines TRBV6-1 with TRBJ2-5, with D tentatively TRBD1 (6 bases). The DNA matches TRBJ2-7 better at its end, which makes the J call doubtful. The CDR3 consists of 13 residues. Germline CDR1 reads MNHNS; CDR2 reads SASEGT. The CDR3 coding sequence is TGTGCCAGCAGCGAAAACAGGGTCTACGAGCAGTACTTC. It translates to CASSENRVYEQYF.

In DNA, the CDR3 is TGTGCCAGCAGCCGTGGACAGGGGAACGAGCAGTACTTC. It yields the protein CASSRGQGNEQYF. This chain connects TRBV7-9 to TRBJ2-7; 9 nucleotides line up with TRBD1. The CDR3 has 13 amino acids. Trimming took 5 bases from V and 5 from J; bases not matched to a gene: 4. Germline V gene sequence: CDR1 SEHNR, CDR2 FQNEAQ (reference sequence). Filled out from reference TRBV7-9 and TRBJ2-7, the complete variable domain reads DTGVSQNPRHKITKRGQNVTFRCDPISEHNRLYWYRQTLGQGPEFLTYFQNEAQLEKSRLLSDRFSAERPKGSFSTLEIQRTEQGDSAMYLCASSRGQGNEQYFGPGTRLTVT.

As concerns this clone: Within the sample, other DNA sequences also encode this same CDR3. CDR3 in DNA: TGTGCCAGCAGCTTGGCCGGGGGCTATGGCTACACCTTC. As protein: CASSLAGGYGYTF. The chain couples TRBV11-2 to TRBJ1-2; possibly TRBD1 for D (5 bases). V shed 3 bases and J shed 4 bases, with 9 bases lying between them. CDR1 is SGHAT, CDR2 FQNNGV, per germline. The CDR3 runs to 13 residues.

The gene calls are TRBV4-1 and TRBJ2-7; 7 bases align to TRBD2. The length of the CDR3 is 15 residues. Trimming cost V 3 bases and J 3 bases; bases outside gene matches: 8. CDR1 is MGHRA and CDR2 is YSYEKL in the germline V gene. The CDR3: CASSQPGRTSYEQYF. For the CDR3, the DNA is TGCGCCAGCAGCCAGCCCGGGAGGACAAGCTACGAGCAGTACTTC.

The V and J genes are TRBV7-2 and TRBJ2-7; TRBD2 matches at 10 bases. V dropped 5 bases and J dropped 4; count of bases not matched to a gene: 8. This CDR3 contains 15 residues. CDR1 is SGHTA, CDR2 FQGNSA, per germline. The CDR3 region is CASSKSSGSGYEQYF. The CDR3 DNA is TGTGCCAGCAGCAAATCTAGCGGGAGTGGGTACGAGCAGTACTTC.

The rearrangement links TRBV7-9 to TRBJ1-5; no reliable D call. Deletions cut 0 bases from V and 3 bases from J, with 9 bases between. The CDR3 is 15 amino acids. Germline CDR1 SEHNR, CDR2 FQNEAQ (reference sequence). In nucleotides, the CDR3 is TGTGCCAGCAGCTTAGCACGGGAGTCCAATCAGCCCCAGCATTTT. It encodes CASSLARESNQPQHF.

The rearrangement links TRBV9 to TRBJ1-6; maybe TRBD1 (6 bases). This CDR3 is built from 14 residues. Deletions cut 4 bases from V and 11 bases from J, with 16 bases between. Germline V gene lookup returns CDR1 SGDLS and CDR2 YYNGEE. The CDR3 sequence is CASSIQGDLTPLHF. The CDR3 DNA reads TGTGCCAGCAGCATACAGGGAGATCTAACACCCCTCCACTTT.

In DNA form, the CDR3 reads TGTGCCAGCCGCGAAGGGGGCAGAGATGGCTACACCTTC. Its protein is CASREGGRDGYTF. The V gene is TRBV13, the J gene TRBJ1-2; the match to TRBD1 covers 7 bases. The CDR3 sequence is 13 residues long. The germline gives CDR1 PRHDT, CDR2 FYEKMQ (reference sequence). The ends lost 8 bases at V and 6 bases at J; junction bases unmatched: 9. Full variable domain (missing parts from reference TRBV13 and TRBJ1-2): AAGVIQSPRHLIKEKRETATLKCYPIPRHDTVYWYQQGPGQDPQFLISFYEKMQSDKGSIPDRFSAQQFSDYHSELNMSSLELGDSALYFCASREGGRDGYTFGSGTRLTVV.

This chain links TRBV5-1 with TRBJ2-7, with D perhaps assigned TRBD1 or TRBD2 (5 bases each). Trimming removed 4 bases from V and 6 bases from J, with 14 bases in between. Germline CDR1 is SGHRS and CDR2 is YFSETQ. The CDR3 sequence is 13 residues long. The CDR3 loop reads CASSIGTTGEQYF. Written as DNA, the CDR3 is TGCGCCAGCAGCATTGGGACCACAGGCGAGCAGTACTTC.

The V call is TRBV6-5, the J call TRBJ1-2; the D is unclear. There are 15 residues in the CDR3. Per germline, CDR1 MNHEY and CDR2 SVGAGI. Trimming shortened V by 7 bases and J by 2 bases, and 17 bases separated the two germline ends. The CDR3 loop is CASTPSWQRNYGYTF. CDR3 DNA sequence: TGTGCCAGCACCCCATCCTGGCAGAGAAACTATGGCTACACCTTC.

The chain couples TRBV2 to TRBJ2-7; 11 nucleotides line up with TRBD2. The CDR3 sequence is 17 residues long. Germline-derived CDR1 and CDR2 are SNHLY and FYNNEI. The trim removed 5 bases at V and 1 base at J, leaving 10 bases unmatched. For the CDR3, the DNA is TGTGCCAGCAGTTACTCCCCCGGGACTAGCGGATCCTACGAGCAGTACTTC. Protein sequence: CASSYSPGTSGSYEQYF. The full variable domain, rest sourced from reference TRBV2 and TRBJ2-7, is EPEVTQTPSHQVTQMGQEVILRCVPISNHLYFYWYRQILGQKVEFLVSFYNNEISEKSEIFDDQFSVERPDGSNFTLKIRSTKLEDSAMYFCASSYSPGTSGSYEQYFGPGTRLTVT.

The chain uses TRBV27 and TRBJ1-5; D perhaps matches TRBD1 (6 bases). Trimming removed 5 bases at V and 11 bases at J, with 13 bases between. Looked up from germline, CDR1 is MNHEY and CDR2 is SMNVEV (reference sequence). The CDR3 runs to 12 residues. The chain's CDR3 is CASSDWGGTQHF. CDR3 in DNA: TGTGCCAGCAGTGACTGGGGGGGCACCCAGCATTTT.

The V gene is TRBV5-1, the J gene TRBJ2-1; D is perhaps TRBD2 (6 bases). V was shortened by 0 bases and J by 12 bases, with 13 bases between the two germline ends. This CDR3 contains 13 residues. Germline V gene lookup returns CDR1 SGHRS and CDR2 YFSETQ. CDR3 coding DNA: TGCGCCAGCAGCTTGGCTAGCGAAAGGGGGCAGTTCTTC. Its protein product is CASSLASERGQFF.

The chain is built from TRBV19 and TRBJ1-1; perhaps TRBD1 as D (6 bases). Trimming took off 4 bases at V and 4 bases at J, with 10 bases between the two ends. This CDR3 spans 13 amino acids. Germline loops: CDR1 LNHDA, CDR2 SQIVND (reference sequence). Here the CDR3 DNA reads TGTGCCAGTAGTACCGGACAGACCACTGAAGCTTTCTTT. Translation: CASSTGQTTEAFF.

V and J are TRBV6-1 and TRBJ2-3; 9 bases fit TRBD2. Trimming cost V 7 bases and J 8 bases; bases outside gene matches: 4. The CDR3 is 12 amino acids. CDR1 MNHNS and CDR2 SASEGT come from the germline V gene. This chain's CDR3 is CASNPSGTTQYF. CDR3 in DNA: TGTGCCAGCAATCCTAGCGGGACTACGCAGTATTTT.